This paragraph reports one T cell receptor (beta chain). CDR3 length: 15 amino acids. V gave up 6 bases and J gave up 3 bases, with 17 bases separating them. Germline-derived CDR1 and CDR2 are SNHLY and FYNNEI. This sample was taken from a study of tumor-infiltrating lymphocytes in localized non-small cell lung cancer. Repertoires were generated with immunoSEQ multiplex PCR, while TCRdb's copy carries only in-frame clones and drops some. The sample records around 12,000 clones, 70% to 90% being singletons. The sequence came from a human donor with non-small cell lung cancer. The V call is TRBV2, the J call TRBJ1-1, with TRBD1 as a possible D gene (6 bases). Sequencing input: uninvolved lung tissue not adjacent to the tumor. CDR3 DNA sequence: TGTGCCAGCAGGGGAACAGGGCTGACGTACACTGAAGCTTTCTTT. Protein: CASRGTGLTYTEAFF.